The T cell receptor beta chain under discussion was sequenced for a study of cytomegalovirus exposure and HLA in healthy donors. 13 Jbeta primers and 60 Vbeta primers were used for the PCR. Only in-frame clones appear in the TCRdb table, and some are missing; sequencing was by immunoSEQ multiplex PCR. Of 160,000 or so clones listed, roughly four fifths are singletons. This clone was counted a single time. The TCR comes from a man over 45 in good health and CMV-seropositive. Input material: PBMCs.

CDR3 residues: CASSFQGSYEQYF. Written as DNA, the CDR3 is TGTGCCAGCAGCTTCCAGGGCTCCTACGAGCAGTACTTC. This chain joins TRBV5-6 and TRBJ2-7; a possible D gene is TRBD1 (5 bases). CDR1 and CDR2 from the germline V gene are SGHDT and YYEEEE. Trimming stripped 2 bases from V and 0 bases from J, with 6 bases between. CDR3 length: 13 amino acids.